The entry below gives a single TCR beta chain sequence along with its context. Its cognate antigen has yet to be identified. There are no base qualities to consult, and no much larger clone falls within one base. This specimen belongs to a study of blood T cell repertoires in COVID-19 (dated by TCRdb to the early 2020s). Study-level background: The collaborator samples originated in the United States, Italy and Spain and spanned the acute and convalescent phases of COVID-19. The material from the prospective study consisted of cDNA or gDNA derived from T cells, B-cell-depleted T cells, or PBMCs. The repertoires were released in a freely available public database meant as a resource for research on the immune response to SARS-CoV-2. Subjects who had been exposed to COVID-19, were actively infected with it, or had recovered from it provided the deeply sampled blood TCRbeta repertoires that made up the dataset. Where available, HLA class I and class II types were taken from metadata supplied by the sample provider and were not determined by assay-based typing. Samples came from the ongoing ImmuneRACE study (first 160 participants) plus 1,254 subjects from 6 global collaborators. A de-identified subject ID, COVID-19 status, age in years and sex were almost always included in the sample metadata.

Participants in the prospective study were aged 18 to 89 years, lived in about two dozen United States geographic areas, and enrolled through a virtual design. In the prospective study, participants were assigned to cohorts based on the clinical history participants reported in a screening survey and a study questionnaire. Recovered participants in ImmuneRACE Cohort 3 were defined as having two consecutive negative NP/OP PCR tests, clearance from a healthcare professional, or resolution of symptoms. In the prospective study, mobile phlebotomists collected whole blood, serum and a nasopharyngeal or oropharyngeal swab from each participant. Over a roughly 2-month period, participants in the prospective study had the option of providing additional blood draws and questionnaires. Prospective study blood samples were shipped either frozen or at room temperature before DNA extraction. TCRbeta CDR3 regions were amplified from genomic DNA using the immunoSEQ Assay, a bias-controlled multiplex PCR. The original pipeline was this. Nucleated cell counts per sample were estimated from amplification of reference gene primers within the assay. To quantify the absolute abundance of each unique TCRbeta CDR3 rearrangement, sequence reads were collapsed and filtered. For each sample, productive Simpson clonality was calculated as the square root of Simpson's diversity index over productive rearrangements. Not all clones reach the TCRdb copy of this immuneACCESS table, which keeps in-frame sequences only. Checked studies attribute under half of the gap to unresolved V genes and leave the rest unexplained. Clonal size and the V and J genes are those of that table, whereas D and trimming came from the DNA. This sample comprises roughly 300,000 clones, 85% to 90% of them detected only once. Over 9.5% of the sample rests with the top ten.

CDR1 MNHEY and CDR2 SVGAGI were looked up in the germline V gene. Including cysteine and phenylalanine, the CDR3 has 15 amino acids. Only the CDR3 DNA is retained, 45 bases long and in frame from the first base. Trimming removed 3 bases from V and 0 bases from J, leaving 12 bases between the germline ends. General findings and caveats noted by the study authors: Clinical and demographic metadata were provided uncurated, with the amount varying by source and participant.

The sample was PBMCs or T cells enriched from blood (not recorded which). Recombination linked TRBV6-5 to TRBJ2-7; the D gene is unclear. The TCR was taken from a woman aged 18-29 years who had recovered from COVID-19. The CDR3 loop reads CASSYLSGYSYEQYF. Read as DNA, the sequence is TGTGCCAGCAGTTATCTCTCCGGGTACTCCTACGAGCAGTACTTC.